A single sample is the source of the 27 T cell receptor beta chains below, sequenced in a study of T cell responses to AZD1222 COVID-19 vaccine. Profiling relied on immunoSEQ multiplex PCR, and the TCRdb table lists in-frame clones only, not all of them. The table records 120,000 or so clones, about nine tenths of them present only once. The sequencing here drew on peripheral blood, taken on day 0 of AZD1222 vaccination. These receptors were collected from an adult in good health.

The chain links TRBV19 to TRBJ1-6, with TRBD1 matching over 8 bases. The CDR3 runs to 16 residues. Unmatched junction bases numbered 5, after V lost 4 bases and J lost 3 bases. Germline CDR1 reads LNHDA; CDR2 reads SQIVND (reference sequence). In nucleotides, the CDR3 is TGTGCCAGTAGTAACCCCGGGACAGGCTATAATTCACCCCTCCACTTT. It is translated as CASSNPGTGYNSPLHF.

This chain connects TRBV6-1 to TRBJ2-7; the match to TRBD1 covers 9 bases. Germline values: CDR1 MNHNS, CDR2 SASEGT. The CDR3 consists of 15 residues. The V segment lost 2 bases and the J segment 2 bases; nucleotides outside the gene matches: 4. CDR3 residues: CASSEPGQGTYEQYF. CDR3 nucleotide sequence: TGTGCCAGCAGTGAACCGGGACAGGGCACCTACGAGCAGTACTTC.

The chain links TRBV21-1 to TRBJ2-5; the table's TRBD2 call for D was not verified on the DNA. TRBV21-1 is designated a pseudogene. The CDR3 loop spans 16 amino acids. CDR3 protein: CASSVKDQRESETQYF. The CDR3 nucleotides are TGTGCCAGCAGCGTCAAAGATCAGCGGGAGAGCGAGACCCAGTACTTC.

CDR3 DNA: TGTGCCAGCAGCAGGCGGGGGGGAGTGGGTAGCAATCAGCCCCAGCATTTT. Translation: CASSRRGGVGSNQPQHF. The rearrangement links TRBV11-2 to TRBJ1-5; D is perhaps TRBD1 (5 bases). The germline V and J ends were trimmed by 5 bases and 0 bases, with 17 bases remaining between them. Germline V gene sequence: CDR1 SGHAT, CDR2 FQNNGV. The CDR3 is 17 amino acids. Full variable domain (missing parts from reference TRBV11-2 and TRBJ1-5): EAGVAQSPRYKIIEKRQSVAFWCNPISGHATLYWYQQILGQGPKLLIQFQNNGVVDDSQLPKDRFSAERLKGVDSTLKIQPAKLEDSAVYLCASSRRGGVGSNQPQHFGDGTRLSIL.

This clone was seen only once. The chain links TRBV12-5 to TRBJ2-7, with D unclear. Looked up from germline, CDR1 is LGHNT and CDR2 is FRNRAP. The CDR3 runs to 15 residues. Trimming left V 0 bases short and J 5 bases short, with 14 bases between. The CDR3 bases are TGTGCTAGTGGTTTGGTACTGGGCAGAACCAACGAGCAGTACTTC. Its protein is CASGLVLGRTNEQYF.

The chain is built from TRBV7-8 and TRBJ2-2, with D unclear. This CDR3 region has 12 residues. The V end lost 1 base, the J end lost 7 bases, and 4 bases lay between the germline ends. Germline V gives CDR1 SGHVS, CDR2 FQNEAQ. The CDR3 reads CASSLVVGELFF. The CDR3 region has the DNA TGTGCCAGCAGCTTAGTCGTCGGGGAGCTGTTTTTT. Together with reference TRBV7-8 and TRBJ2-2, the CDR3 gives the full variable domain: GAGVSQSPRYKVAKRGQDVALRCDPISGHVSLFWYQQALGQGPEFLTYFQNEAQLDKSGLPSDRFFAERPEGSVSTLKIQRTQQEDSAVYLCASSLVVGELFFGEGSRLTVL.

V usage is TRBV28 and J usage is TRBJ1-2; 10 bases align to TRBD1. The CDR3 has 14 amino acids. Germline V gene sequence: CDR1 MDHEN, CDR2 SYDVKM. Trimming at V came to 6 bases and at J to 2 bases, leaving 3 bases not matched to a gene. The CDR3, as DNA: TGTGCCAGCAGGACGACAGGGGGCAACTATGGCTACACCTTC. Translation gives CASRTTGGNYGYTF.

The chain joins TRBV28 to TRBJ1-3, with unresolved D. V dropped 8 bases and J dropped 0 bases, with 14 bases sitting between them. The CDR3 is made up of 15 amino acids. Germline V gene data show CDR1 as MDHEN and CDR2 as SYDVKM. CDR3 region: CASSIIGSSGNTIYF. CDR3 in DNA: TGTGCCAGCTCCATAATTGGCAGCTCTGGAAACACCATATATTTT.

A remark on this clone: This specimen includes other DNA sequences encoding the same CDR3. The chain couples TRBV28 to TRBJ2-7; D gene uncertain. Germline CDR1 reads MDHEN; CDR2 reads SYDVKM. This CDR3 region has 11 residues. V shed 4 bases and J shed 4 bases, with 5 bases lying between them. The CDR3 here is CASSSEYEQYF. The CDR3 nucleotides read TGTGCCAGCAGTTCCGAATACGAGCAGTACTTC.

This clone was counted once. V is TRBV3-1 (or the pseudogene TRBV3-2) and J is TRBJ2-7, with TRBD1 identical over 10 bases. CDR1 and CDR2 from the germline V gene are LGHDT and YNNKEL (reference sequence). CDR3 length: 15 residues. V lost 3 bases and J lost 2; bases outside the gene matches: 4. The CDR3 region is CASSQPGQGTYEQYF. The CDR3 DNA is TGTGCCAGCAGCCAGCCGGGACAGGGGACCTACGAGCAGTACTTC.

This chain links TRBV20-1 with TRBJ2-2, with D unresolved. The CDR3 runs to 11 residues. Trimming took off 0 bases at V and 7 bases at J, with 3 bases between the two ends. Germline CDR1 DFQATT, CDR2 SNEGSKA (reference sequence). The CDR3 here is CSAREIGELFF. The CDR3 DNA follows: TGCAGTGCTAGAGAAATCGGGGAGCTGTTTTTT.

The V call is TRBV25-1, the J call TRBJ1-2; D is possibly TRBD1 (5 bases). Germline-derived CDR1 and CDR2 are MGHDK and SYGVNS. The CDR3 spans 13 residues. The germline V and J ends were trimmed by 5 bases and 3 bases, with 10 bases remaining between them. As DNA, the CDR3 is TGTGCCAGCAGTTTCGGGACGGACTATGGCTACACCTTC. Amino acid sequence: CASSFGTDYGYTF.

CDR3 in DNA: TGCGCCAGCAGCTTGGAAGGGACCGTATACAATGAGCAGTTCTTC. This gives the protein CASSLEGTVYNEQFF. The V call is TRBV5-1, the J call TRBJ2-1; D tentatively fits TRBD1 or TRBD2 (5 bases each). The CDR3 runs 15 residues. Germline CDR1 SGHRS, CDR2 YFSETQ. V was pared by 0 bases and J by 4 bases, with 11 bases between.

This chain joins TRBV5-8 and TRBJ2-6, with D possibly called TRBD1 or TRBD2 (5 bases each). This CDR3 contains 15 residues. In germline, CDR1 is SGHTS, CDR2 YDEGEE. Trimming cost V 0 bases and J 2 bases, with 6 bases left between them. CDR3 in DNA: TGTGCCAGCAGCTTGGGAGGGGCTGGGGCCAACGTCCTGACTTTC. It is translated as CASSLGGAGANVLTF.

This clone turned up a few times. The chain joins TRBV5-6 to TRBJ1-4; 9 bases fit TRBD1. The CDR3 sequence is 14 residues long. Trimming removed 4 bases from V and 7 bases from J; junction bases left unmatched: 5. Germline CDR1 SGHDT, CDR2 YYEEEE. CDR3 protein: CASSRGQGREKLFF. CDR3 nucleotide sequence: TGTGCCAGCAGCCGGGGACAGGGTCGTGAAAAACTGTTTTTT.

This chain connects TRBV9 to TRBJ2-3, with D tentatively TRBD2 (6 bases). V gave up 3 bases and J gave up 0 bases, with 11 bases separating them. The germline CDR1 and CDR2 sequences are SGDLS and YYNGEE. The CDR3 loop spans 15 amino acids. CDR3 protein: CASSGHGGSTDTQYF. The DNA for the CDR3 is TGTGCCAGCAGCGGGCACGGGGGAAGCACAGATACGCAGTATTTT.

This chain links TRBV2 with TRBJ1-1; D might be TRBD1 (5 bases). The CDR3 runs to 14 residues. The germline V and J ends were trimmed by 8 bases and 0 bases, with 13 bases remaining between them. Looked up from germline, CDR1 is SNHLY and CDR2 is FYNNEI. The CDR3 loop is CASVQGSMNTEAFF. CDR3 nucleotides: TGTGCCAGCGTCCAGGGAAGCATGAACACTGAAGCTTTCTTT.

This clone has a single count. The V gene is TRBV5-4, the J gene TRBJ1-1; the D is unclear. CDR1 and CDR2 from the germline V gene are SGHNT and YYREEE (reference sequence). V lost 3 bases, J lost 4 bases, and 7 bases lay in between. This CDR3 region has 12 residues. CDR3 in amino acids: CASSWSGTEAFF. The CDR3 region has the DNA TGTGCCAGCAGCTGGAGCGGCACTGAAGCTTTCTTT.

This chain joins TRBV7-6 and TRBJ2-3, with 7 bases fitting TRBD1. CDR1 SGHVS and CDR2 FNYEAQ come from the germline V gene. This CDR3 contains 16 residues. J lost 0 bases, V lost 5 bases, and 8 bases had no gene match. The CDR3 region has the DNA TGTGCCAGCAGCCCTCAGGGACAGACTAGCACAGATACGCAGTATTTT. It specifies CASSPQGQTSTDTQYF.

The V and J genes are TRBV7-9 and TRBJ2-7, with D maybe TRBD1 (6 bases). The germline V gene encodes CDR1 SEHNR and CDR2 FQNEAQ (reference sequence). CDR3 length equals 15 residues. The V gene lost 6 bases and the J gene lost 1 base, with 16 bases spanning the gap. The CDR3 bases are TGTGCCAGCAGGCCACAGGGAATCGGGTCCTACGAGCAGTACTTC. This gives the protein CASRPQGIGSYEQYF.

The chain has TRBV9 and TRBJ2-5; TRBD2 aligns across 8 bases. There are 18 residues in the CDR3. Germline trimming cut 0 bases from V and 4 bases from J; bases unmatched to any gene: 14. Germline V lookup: CDR1 SGDLS, CDR2 YYNGEE. The CDR3 DNA follows: TGTGCCAGCAGCGTAGAGGGACTAGTGCCCACCGGGATAGAGACCCAGTACTTC. Protein sequence: CASSVEGLVPTGIETQYF.

The V and J genes are TRBV7-9 and TRBJ2-5; 14 bases fit TRBD2. Germline V lookup: CDR1 SEHNR, CDR2 FQNEAQ (reference sequence). The CDR3 runs 16 residues. V shed 0 bases and J 4 bases; nucleotides not matched to a gene: 1. Written as DNA, the CDR3 is TGTGCCAGCAGCTTAGCTGGGACTAGCGGGGGAGAGACCCAGTACTTC. Amino acids: CASSLAGTSGGETQYF.

This chain joins TRBV29-1 and TRBJ2-1, with D possibly being TRBD2 (5 bases). The V and J ends lost 7 bases and 10 bases respectively, with 23 bases between them. The germline CDR1 and CDR2 sequences are SQVTM and ANQGSEA. The CDR3 extends over 14 amino acids. The CDR3: CSGGILGRGEEQFF. The CDR3 DNA is TGCAGCGGAGGTATATTAGGACGGGGAGAAGAGCAGTTCTTC.

V usage is TRBV18 and J usage is TRBJ2-2; D ambiguous. Trimming cost V 4 bases and J 7 bases, with 4 bases left between them. The CDR3 has 11 residues. Germline V CDR1 and CDR2: KGHSH, LQKENI. The CDR3 protein is CASSLRGELFF. CDR3 DNA sequence: TGTGCCAGCTCACTGCGCGGGGAGCTGTTTTTT.

The V call is TRBV19, the J call TRBJ1-1; TRBD1 might be the D (5 bases). Germline V gene lookup returns CDR1 LNHDA and CDR2 SQIVND (reference sequence). CDR3 length: 16 residues. Between the trimmed V and J ends, which lost 0 bases and 0 bases, there was a span of 11 bases. As DNA, the CDR3 is TGTGCCAGTAGTATAGATCGGGCAGGGTTGAACACTGAAGCTTTCTTT. Translating it yields CASSIDRAGLNTEAFF.

The rearrangement uses TRBV3-1 (or the pseudogene TRBV3-2) and TRBJ1-6, with unresolved D. V was shortened by 0 bases and J by 13 bases, with 13 bases between the two germline ends. This CDR3 is built from 14 residues. Germline V gene lookup returns CDR1 LGHDT and CDR2 YNNKEL (reference sequence). CDR3 DNA: TGTGCCAGCAGCCAAGATCCCAAGGTGGGGCCCCTCCACTTT. As protein: CASSQDPKVGPLHF.

This chain links TRBV3-1 (or the pseudogene TRBV3-2) with TRBJ1-1; D gene uncertain. Germline lookup yields CDR1 LGHDT and CDR2 YNNKEL (reference sequence). The CDR3 is 14 amino acids. Trimming removed 0 bases from V and 4 bases from J, with 9 bases in between. The CDR3 bases are TGTGCCAGCAGCCAAGATGTGGGGTTCACTGAAGCTTTCTTT. This translates into CASSQDVGFTEAFF.